Included here is one T cell receptor beta chain sequence, with context. The antigen it binds to is not known. Base-call qualities are not available, and no considerably larger clone is one nucleotide away. The immunoSEQ Assay, a bias-controlled multiplex PCR, was used to amplify TCRbeta CDR3 regions from genomic DNA. The published analysis was carried out like this. The number of nucleated cells in each sample was estimated by amplification of reference gene primers within the assay. Sequence reads were collapsed and filtered to measure the absolute abundance of every unique TCRbeta CDR3 rearrangement. For each sample, productive Simpson clonality was calculated by taking the square root of Simpson's diversity index across productive rearrangements. TCRdb holds this immuneACCESS table with in-frame rearrangements only. Some clones are missing; in checked studies, unresolved V genes explain under half, and the rest has no known cause. V and J calls and clone size are those listed in that table; D and trimming were worked out from the DNA. Present in this sample are roughly 61,000 clones, about 90% of which were seen just once. About 2.1% of the sample lies in the top ten.

The data were taken from a study of blood T cell repertoires in COVID-19 (dated by TCRdb to about 2020). At the level of the whole study: Samples from collaborators originated in the United States, Italy and Spain and spanned both the acute and convalescent phases of COVID-19. The samples were drawn from the first 160 participants of the ongoing ImmuneRACE study and from 1,254 subjects provided by 6 global collaborators. Deeply sampled blood TCRbeta repertoires from subjects exposed to, actively infected with, or recovered from COVID-19 were included in the dataset. The repertoires were made available in a free public database intended to serve as a resource for research on the immune response to SARS-CoV-2. A de-identified subject ID, COVID-19 status, age in years and sex were almost always included in the sample metadata. The material from the prospective study consisted of cDNA or gDNA derived from T cells, B-cell-depleted T cells, or PBMCs. HLA class I and class II types, where available, came from metadata supplied by the sample provider rather than from assay-based typing. Results the study describes overall, beyond this receptor: Clinical and demographic metadata were provided uncurated, with the amount varying by source and participant.

CDR3 length: 16 amino acids, cysteine to phenylalanine. The entry retains the CDR3 DNA only, 48 bases that are in frame from base 1. V was cut back by 5 bases and J by 2 bases, leaving a gap of 19 bases between them. CDR1 and CDR2 are drawn from the germline V gene: SGHVS, FQNEAQ. The collaborating institutions used their own protocols to collect whole blood in K2EDTA tubes. For TCRbeta analysis, collaborators shipped samples in one of three forms: frozen whole blood, isolated PBMCs, or DNA extracted from either of those sample types. The chain was built from TRBV7-8 and TRBJ2-7; TRBD2 is a possible D gene, resting on 6 matching bases. The clonotype comes from a man between 60 and 75 years old with acute or convalescent COVID-19. The specimen was peripheral blood. The DNA sequence follows: TGTGCCAGCAGCAGTACCCGGGACTGGGGTCCCTACGAGCAGTACTTC. This codes for CASSSTRDWGPYEQYF.